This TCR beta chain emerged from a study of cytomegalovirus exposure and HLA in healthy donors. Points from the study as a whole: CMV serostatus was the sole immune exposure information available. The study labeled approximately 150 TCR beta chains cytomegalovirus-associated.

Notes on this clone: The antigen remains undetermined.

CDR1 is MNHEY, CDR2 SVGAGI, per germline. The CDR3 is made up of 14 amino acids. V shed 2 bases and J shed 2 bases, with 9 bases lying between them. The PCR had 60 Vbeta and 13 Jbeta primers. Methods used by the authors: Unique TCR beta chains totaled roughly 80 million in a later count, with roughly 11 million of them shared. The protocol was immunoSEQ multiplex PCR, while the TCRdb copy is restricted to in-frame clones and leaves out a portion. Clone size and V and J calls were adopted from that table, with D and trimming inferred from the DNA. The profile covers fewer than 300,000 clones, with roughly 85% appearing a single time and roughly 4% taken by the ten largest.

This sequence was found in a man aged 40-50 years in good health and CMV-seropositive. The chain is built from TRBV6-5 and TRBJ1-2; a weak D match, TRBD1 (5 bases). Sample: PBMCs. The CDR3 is CASSYTGVNYGYTF. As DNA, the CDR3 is TGTGCCAGCAGTTACACAGGTGTAAACTATGGCTACACCTTC.